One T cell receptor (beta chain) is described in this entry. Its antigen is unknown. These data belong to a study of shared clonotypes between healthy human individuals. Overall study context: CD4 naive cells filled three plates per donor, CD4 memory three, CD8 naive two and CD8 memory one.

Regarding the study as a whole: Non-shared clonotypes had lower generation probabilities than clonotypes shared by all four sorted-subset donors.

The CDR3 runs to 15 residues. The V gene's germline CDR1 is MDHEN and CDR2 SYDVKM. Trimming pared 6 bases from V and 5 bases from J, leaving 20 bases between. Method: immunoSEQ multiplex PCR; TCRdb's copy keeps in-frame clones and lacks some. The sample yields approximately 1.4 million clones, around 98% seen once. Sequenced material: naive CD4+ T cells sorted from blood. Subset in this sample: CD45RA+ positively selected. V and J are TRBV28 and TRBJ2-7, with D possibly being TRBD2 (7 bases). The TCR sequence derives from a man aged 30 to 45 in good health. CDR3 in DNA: TGTGCCAGCAGCTCTGGGGGGGCAGGTCCCCACGAGCAGTACTTC. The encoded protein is CASSSGGAGPHEQYF. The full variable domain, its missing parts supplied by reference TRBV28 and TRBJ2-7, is DVKVTQSSRYLVKRTGEKVFLECVQDMDHENMFWYRQDPGLGLRLIYFSYDVKMKEKGDIPEGYSVSREKKERFSLILESASTNQTSMYLCASSSGGAGPHEQYFGPGTRLTVT.